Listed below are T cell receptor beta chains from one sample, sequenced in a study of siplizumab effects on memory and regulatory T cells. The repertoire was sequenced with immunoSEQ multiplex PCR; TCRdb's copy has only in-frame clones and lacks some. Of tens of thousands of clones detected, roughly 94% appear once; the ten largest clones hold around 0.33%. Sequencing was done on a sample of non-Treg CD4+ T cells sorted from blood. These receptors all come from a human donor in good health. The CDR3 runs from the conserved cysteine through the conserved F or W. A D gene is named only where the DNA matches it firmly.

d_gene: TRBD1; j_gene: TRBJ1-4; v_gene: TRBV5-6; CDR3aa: CASRHRGGYNEKLFF; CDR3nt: TGTGCCAGCAGACACAGGGGAGGGTATAATGAAAAACTGTTTTTT
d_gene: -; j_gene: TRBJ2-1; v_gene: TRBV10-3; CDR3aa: CAIRDRDIAANEQFF; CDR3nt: TGTGCCATCAGGGACCGGGACATAGCGGCCAATGAGCAGTTCTTC
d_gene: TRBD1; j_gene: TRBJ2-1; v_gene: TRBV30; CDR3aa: CAGGQSGEQFF; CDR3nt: TGTGCCGGGGGACAGTCAGGTGAGCAGTTCTTC
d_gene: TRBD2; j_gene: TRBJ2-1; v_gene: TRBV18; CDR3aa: CASSPGLAGLHEQFF; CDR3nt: TGTGCCAGCTCACCAGGACTAGCGGGTTTGCATGAGCAGTTCTTC
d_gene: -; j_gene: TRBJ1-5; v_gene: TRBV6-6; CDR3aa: CASSNPLSQPQHF; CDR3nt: TGTGCCAGCAGTAACCCACTCTCTCAGCCCCAGCATTTT
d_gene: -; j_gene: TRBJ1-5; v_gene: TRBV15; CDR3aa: CATSLARGNQPQHF; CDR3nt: TGTGCCACCAGCCTAGCGAGGGGCAATCAGCCCCAGCATTTT
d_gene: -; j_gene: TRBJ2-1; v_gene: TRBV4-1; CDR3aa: CASSDPLRSSYNEQFF; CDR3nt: TGCGCCAGCAGCGACCCCCTTCGGTCCTCCTACAATGAGCAGTTCTTC
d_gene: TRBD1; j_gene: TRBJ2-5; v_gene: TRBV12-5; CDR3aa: CASGKLRPGQGEETQYF; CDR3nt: TGTGCTAGTGGTAAATTAAGACCGGGACAGGGAGAGGAGACCCAGTACTTC
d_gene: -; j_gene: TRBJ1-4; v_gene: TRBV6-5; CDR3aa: CASSPRGGEKLFF; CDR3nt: TGTGCCAGCAGCCCCCGTGGGGGCGAAAAACTGTTTTTT
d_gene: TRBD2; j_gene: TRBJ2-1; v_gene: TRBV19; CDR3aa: CASRTPGVSGKMYNEQFF; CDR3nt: TGTGCCAGTAGGACACCCGGGGTGAGCGGGAAGATGTACAATGAGCAGTTCTTC